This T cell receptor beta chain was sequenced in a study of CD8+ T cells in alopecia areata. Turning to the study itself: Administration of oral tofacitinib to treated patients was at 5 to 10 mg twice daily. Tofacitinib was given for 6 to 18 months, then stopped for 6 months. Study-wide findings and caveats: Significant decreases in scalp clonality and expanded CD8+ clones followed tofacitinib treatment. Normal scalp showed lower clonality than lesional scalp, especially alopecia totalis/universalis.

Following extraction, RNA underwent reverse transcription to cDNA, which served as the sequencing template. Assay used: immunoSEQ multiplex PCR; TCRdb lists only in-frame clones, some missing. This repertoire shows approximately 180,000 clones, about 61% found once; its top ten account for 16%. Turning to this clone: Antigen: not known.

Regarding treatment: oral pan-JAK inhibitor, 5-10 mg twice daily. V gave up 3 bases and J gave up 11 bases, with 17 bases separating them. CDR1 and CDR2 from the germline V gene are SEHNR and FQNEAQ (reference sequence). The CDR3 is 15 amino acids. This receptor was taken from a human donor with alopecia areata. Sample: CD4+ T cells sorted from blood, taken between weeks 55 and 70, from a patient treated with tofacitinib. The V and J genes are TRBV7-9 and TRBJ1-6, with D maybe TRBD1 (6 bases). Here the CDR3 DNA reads TGTGCCAGCAGCTTTTCCAGGGGCCCGTCTACACCCCTCCACTTT. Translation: CASSFSRGPSTPLHF.